This T cell receptor (beta chain) emerged from a study of molecular identifiers for immune sequencing clone quantification. General study results and limits: Clones that exceeded 20 RNA copies held over 99% of effector molecules, yet under 1% in naive cells.

TCRdb reprocessed the PCR reads via MiXCR and lists one record per CDR3 protein. The sample has some 320,000 distinct CDR3 sequences, roughly 23% seen once. This clonotype was detected a few times. Its matching antigen is unknown. Germline trimming cut 5 bases from V and 3 bases from J; bases unmatched to any gene: 7. In germline, CDR1 is SGHAT, CDR2 FQDESV (reference sequence). This CDR3 is 14 amino acids long. Sequencing input: naive CD8+ T cells from blood, with Jurkat cell RNA spiked in. As to subset: FACS-sorted CD8+CD4-CCR7+CD45RA+ naive T cells. The sequence was collected from a human donor in good health. Some libraries in this study had Jurkat cell RNA spiked in. V usage is TRBV11-1 and J usage is TRBJ2-7, with TRBD1 matching 7 bases. The CDR3 spells CASSTGDRHYEQYF. The CDR3 DNA reads TGTGCCAGCAGCACCGGGGACAGACACTACGAGCAGTACTTC.